This TCR beta chain appears in the sequencing data of a study of T cells in localized non-small cell lung cancer (TCRdb year 2020). At the level of the whole study: The study analyzed T cell repertoires of hundreds of early-stage NSCLC patients, comparing tumors and uninvolved tumor-adjacent lungs. All 230 or so NSCLC patients in the cohort were treatment-naive and had localized lung tumors that were resected. NSCLC patients had a mean age of around 61 years, and around 140 were male and about a hundred female.

Paper-wide results and their limitations: Because of the exploratory design, TCR variables were selected using unadjusted p-values without false-discovery rate correction. Because multi-region sequencing of the tumors was not done, intratumor heterogeneity could not be ruled out. Uninvolved tumor-adjacent lung showed the highest T cell clonality, higher than tumor, which suggests more focused antigenic responses in the uninvolved tumor-adjacent lung. Higher blood T cell density associated with longer overall survival, while higher adjacent-lung clonality associated with shorter survival. Of the top 100 tumor clones, a median of around 57 were detected in paired uninvolved adjacent lung; some 28 were also among that lung's top 100.

In regard to this clone: The antigen this receptor binds is unknown. No qualities accompany the bases; no much larger clone lies one base away.

TCR beta CDR3 regions were sequenced from DNA using the immunoSEQ Assay. The study's processing was this. To compute T cell density, TCR beta template counts were normalized to usable DNA, which was estimated by amplifying housekeeping genes. Richness was estimated with the preseqR package, extrapolating to 400,000 templates for PBMC samples and 120,000 templates for tissue samples. Clonality was taken to be one minus Pielou's evenness. To identify tissue-enriched TCRs, differential abundance testing was run on productive amino-acid clonotypes with a minimum total count of 5 and an alpha of 0.1. The Jaccard Index and the Morisita Overlap Index were used to measure how much the repertoires overlapped between compartments. TCR beta CDR3s were clustered by GLIPH together with public tetramer-defined viral CDR3s, and at least three viral sequences plus V-gene enrichment were required for viral motifs. TCRdb took this table from immuneACCESS and kept in-frame rearrangements with V and J called. Such tables lack part of the clones; where checked against another copy, unresolved V genes explain under half of the gap, and the rest is unexplained. V, J and clone size are taken as reported in that table, and D and trimming were inferred from the DNA itself. The sample records about 35,000 clones, approximately 80% of which are singletons. The ten largest make up 15% to 20% of the sample.

At diagnosis, tumor, uninvolved tumor-adjacent lung and peripheral blood were collected and then preserved as a mix of FFPE and fresh-frozen material. For TCR repertoire profiling, blood samples were analyzed as peripheral blood mononuclear cells. The sample was peripheral blood, taken before any cancer treatment. The source is a male donor older than 55 with stage III squamous cell lung carcinoma.

The base sequence is TGTGCCAGCAGTTACTCGAAGGACAGGGTCACAGATACGCAGTATTTT. Its protein is CASSYSKDRVTDTQYF. Rearrangement joined TRBV6-5 to TRBJ2-3; TRBD1 matches 8 bases in the middle. Based on the germline V gene, the CDR1 and CDR2 sequences are MNHEY and SVGAGI. V is pruned by 0 bases and J by 2 bases, leaving 4 bases of the junction without a gene match. Measured from the cysteine to the phenylalanine, the CDR3 is 16 residues long. Left in the record is the CDR3 DNA by itself, 48 bases read in frame from the first base.